Shown below are 22 T cell receptor beta chains from a single sample sequenced in a study of Graves' ophthalmopathy and Graves' hyperthyroidism. Amplification from RNA transcripts yielded the TCR beta CDR3 regions. A first-round RT-PCR used HTBI primers, followed by a second-round multiplex PCR. MiXCR, run by TCRdb on the multiplex PCR reads, gives a single entry per CDR3 protein. The repertoire holds over a million distinct CDR3 sequences, with 35% to 40% as singletons. Sequencing was performed on peripheral blood or thyroid tissue (not recorded which). These receptors all stem from an adult man with Graves' hyperthyroidism.

This clonotype came up many times. The rearrangement uses TRBV20-1 and TRBJ2-7; 7 positions match TRBD1. V dropped 2 bases and J dropped 2; count of bases not matched to a gene: 3. Germline V gene lookup returns CDR1 DFQATT and CDR2 SNEGSKA (reference sequence). This CDR3 contains 13 residues. This CDR3 is CSARWDRTYEQYF. DNA of the CDR3: TGCAGTGCTAGATGGGACAGAACCTACGAGCAGTACTTC.

This clonotype was counted at least ten times. The CDR3 sequence: CASRSVSEAFF. The CDR3 coding sequence is TGTGCCAGCAGGAGTGTAAGTGAAGCTTTCTTT. V and J are TRBV5-8 and TRBJ1-1; D remains unclear. This CDR3 comprises 11 residues. Per the germline V gene, CDR1 is SGHTS and CDR2 is YDEGEE. V was pared by 5 bases and J by 7 bases, with 9 bases between.

Only one count was recorded for this clonotype. The chain recombines TRBV10-3 with TRBJ2-1; the D is unclear. Trimming took 3 bases from V and 0 from J, leaving 9 bases between them. There are 15 residues in the CDR3. CDR1 is ENHRY, CDR2 SYGVKD, per germline. The CDR3 DNA reads TGTGCCATCAGTGATTGGAGAAGCTCCTACAATGAGCAGTTCTTC. This translates into CAISDWRSSYNEQFF.

Of note for this clonotype: One end of the junction does not line up with germline, which may come from a read error. CDR3 sequence: CASSQYRELTEYGYTF. CDR3 coding DNA: TGCGCCAGCAGCCAATACAGGGAACTTACAGAATATGGCTACACCTTC. V gene TRBV7-9 combines with J gene TRBJ1-2; D may be TRBD1 (6 bases). The CDR3 is made up of 16 amino acids. CDR1 is SEHNR and CDR2 is FQNEAQ in the germline V gene (reference sequence).

This clonotype was picked up many times. The V and J genes are TRBV7-7 and TRBJ2-7; D is unclear. This CDR3 comprises 13 residues. Trimming took off 5 bases at V and 6 bases at J, with 14 bases between the two ends. Germline-derived CDR1 and CDR2 are SSHAT and FNYEAQ (reference sequence). The CDR3 sequence is CASSPTLAAEQYF. The CDR3 coding sequence is TGTGCCAGCAGCCCCACCTTAGCCGCCGAGCAGTACTTC.

There are many counts of this clonotype. The V and J genes are TRBV2 and TRBJ1-1; D is uncertain. This CDR3 is built from 11 residues. Looked up from germline, CDR1 is SNHLY and CDR2 is FYNNEI. V was shortened by 3 bases and J by 6 bases, with 5 bases between the two germline ends. The CDR3 protein is CASSENAEAFF. The DNA for the CDR3 is TGTGCCAGCAGTGAGAATGCTGAAGCTTTCTTT.

The V call is TRBV5-1, the J call TRBJ2-5; 7 bases are shared with TRBD2. Trimming removed 0 bases from V and 9 bases from J; junction bases left unmatched: 8. The germline V gene encodes CDR1 SGHRS and CDR2 YFSETQ. This CDR3 region has 14 residues. CDR3 sequence (DNA): TGCGCCAGCAGCTTGGGGGAGGGAAGTCAGCCCCAGTACTTC. It encodes CASSLGEGSQPQYF.

The rearrangement links TRBV29-1 to TRBJ2-5, with 11 bases matching TRBD2. The CDR3 is made up of 15 amino acids. Germline values: CDR1 SQVTM, CDR2 ANQGSEA. V gave up 7 bases and J gave up 10 bases; unmatched junction bases: 17. CDR3 in DNA: TGCAGCGCTCTAAGTAGCGGGAGGGGAGGAGACATCCAGTACTTC. This encodes CSALSSGRGGDIQYF.

This clonotype was seen many times. V is TRBV6-1 and J is TRBJ1-5; D is unresolved. The CDR3 consists of 11 residues. The V gene lost 8 bases and the J gene lost 5 bases, with 7 bases spanning the gap. Per the germline V gene, CDR1 is MNHNS and CDR2 is SASEGT. Here the CDR3 reads CASGNHQPQHF. CDR3 in DNA: TGTGCCAGCGGTAATCATCAGCCCCAGCATTTT.

The rearrangement joins TRBV2 to TRBJ2-7; D might be TRBD1 (5 bases). V was cut by 8 bases and J by 6 bases, with 14 bases left in between. Germline-derived CDR1 and CDR2 are SNHLY and FYNNEI. The CDR3 covers 12 residues. The CDR3 DNA reads as TGTGCCAGCGACCCCCAAGGGGTCGAGCAGTACTTC. It translates to CASDPQGVEQYF.

This clonotype showed up many times. The chain joins TRBV9 to TRBJ1-1, with a possible D match to TRBD1 (5 bases). V shed 4 bases and J shed 1 base, with 14 bases lying between them. This CDR3 comprises 15 residues. The germline CDR1 and CDR2 sequences are SGDLS and YYNGEE. This CDR3 is CASSPLHGGNTEAFF. The CDR3 DNA follows: TGTGCCAGCAGCCCTCTACATGGGGGGAACACTGAAGCTTTCTTT.

Details on this clonotype: A much bigger clone sits one base away, suggesting this may be a read error. The CDR3 loop reads CASSYPLAEIYEQYF. The DNA of the CDR3 is TGTGCCAGCAGCTACCCCTTGGCAGAGATCTACGAGCAGTACTTC. The chain links TRBV11-2 to TRBJ2-7, with D unresolved. Germline CDR1 is SGHAT and CDR2 is FQNNGV. V dropped 4 bases and J dropped 3 bases, with 16 bases sitting between them. This CDR3 is built from 15 residues.

This clonotype occurred many times. The chain couples TRBV10-3 to TRBJ1-2; tentatively, D is TRBD1 (6 bases). V was pared by 3 bases and J by 3 bases, with 20 bases between. The CDR3 has 17 amino acids. CDR1 ENHRY and CDR2 SYGVKD come from the germline V gene. The CDR3 reads CAISEPPRVGGDYGYTF. The CDR3 DNA reads TGTGCCATCAGTGAACCCCCCCGTGTCGGGGGCGACTATGGCTACACCTTC.

This clonotype showed up just a few times. The chain has TRBV6-5 and TRBJ2-7; D unclear. Germline V lookup: CDR1 MNHEY, CDR2 SVGAGI. Trimming shortened V by 2 bases and J by 2 bases, and 16 bases separated the two germline ends. The CDR3 has 16 residues. The CDR3 DNA is TGTGCCAGCAGTTACCCTTTCGGGTTAGTAACCTACGAGCAGTACTTC. It translates to CASSYPFGLVTYEQYF.

J is TRBJ2-7 and V is TRBV11-2; no reliable D call. Per germline, CDR1 SGHAT and CDR2 FQNNGV. Between the trimmed V and J ends, which lost 0 bases and 0 bases, there was a span of 12 bases. The CDR3 extends over 16 amino acids. The CDR3 sequence: CASSLDLGGNSYEQYF. CDR3 nucleotide sequence: TGTGCCAGCAGCTTAGATCTCGGCGGTAACTCCTACGAGCAGTACTTC.

This chain links TRBV11-2 with TRBJ1-1; no reliable D call. The CDR3 loop spans 13 amino acids. Germline CDR1 reads SGHAT; CDR2 reads FQNNGV. Trimming took off 3 bases at V and 6 bases at J, with 11 bases between the two ends. The CDR3 DNA reads TGTGCCAGCAGCTTTTACGGGTCGGCTGAAGCTTTCTTT. It is translated as CASSFYGSAEAFF.

V usage is TRBV30 and J usage is TRBJ1-1, with no clear D. The CDR3 has 12 residues. Per the germline V gene, CDR1 is GTSNPN and CDR2 is SVGIG (reference sequence). V was clipped by 3 bases and J by 11 bases, with 16 bases between them. The CDR3 is CAWRAGGEYAFF. In DNA form, the CDR3 reads TGTGCCTGGAGAGCGGGTGGAGAGTATGCTTTCTTT.

V gene TRBV5-1 combines with J gene TRBJ1-2, with unresolved D. Trimming removed 4 bases from V and 3 bases from J, with 10 bases in between. The CDR3 extends over 13 amino acids. Germline loops: CDR1 SGHRS, CDR2 YFSETQ. The CDR3 reads CASSKDPHYGYTF. CDR3 bases: TGCGCCAGCAGCAAGGACCCCCACTATGGCTACACCTTC. The full variable domain, rest sourced from reference TRBV5-1 and TRBJ1-2, is KAGVTQTPRYLIKTRGQQVTLSCSPISGHRSVSWYQQTPGQGLQFLFEYFSETQRNKGNFPGRFSGRQFSNSRSEMNVSTLELGDSALYLCASSKDPHYGYTFGSGTRLTVV.

This clonotype was counted a single time. This may be a read error: a much more frequent sequence differs by one nucleotide. The V call is TRBV25-1, the J call TRBJ1-4; 7 nucleotides agree with TRBD1. CDR1 and CDR2 from the germline V gene are MGHDK and SYGVNS. The CDR3 is made up of 17 amino acids. The CDR3 bases are TGTGCCGGCAGTGAGCCGCGACAGGGATCAACTAATGAAAAACTGTTTTTT. Its protein product is CAGSEPRQGSTNEKLFF.

This clonotype was counted at least ten times. The rearrangement joins TRBV7-2 to TRBJ2-2; 9 positions agree with TRBD2. The germline V gene encodes CDR1 SGHTA and CDR2 FQGNSA. Unmatched junction bases numbered 4, after V lost 4 bases and J lost 1 base. The CDR3 covers 16 residues. CDR3 DNA: TGTGCCAGCAGCTCTTGGACTAGCGTGAACACCGGGGAGCTGTTTTTT. Translating it yields CASSSWTSVNTGELFF. Filled out from reference TRBV7-2 and TRBJ2-2, the complete variable domain reads GAGVSQSPSNKVTEKGKDVELRCDPISGHTALYWYRQSLGQGLEFLIYFQGNSAPDKSGLPSDRFSAERTGGSVSTLTIQRTQQEDSAVYLCASSSWTSVNTGELFFGEGSRLTVL.

This clonotype appeared many times. The gene calls are TRBV6-5 and TRBJ1-6; D not certain. CDR3 length: 14 residues. Trimming took off 4 bases at V and 6 bases at J, with 10 bases between the two ends. The germline CDR1 and CDR2 sequences are MNHEY and SVGAGI. CDR3 residues: CASSSRTSNSPLHF. In nucleotides, the CDR3 is TGTGCCAGCAGTTCCAGGACCTCTAATTCACCCCTCCACTTT.

The table lists this clonotype with a few counts. This CDR3 is CASSLRLGANVLTF. DNA of the CDR3: TGCGCCAGCAGCTTGAGATTGGGGGCCAACGTCCTGACTTTC. The chain has TRBV5-1 and TRBJ2-6; D not certain. The ends were cut back, 1 base at V and 4 bases at J, with 6 bases in the middle. Germline V gene data show CDR1 as SGHRS and CDR2 as YFSETQ. The CDR3 covers 14 residues.